Below, 19 T cell receptor beta chains from the same sample are listed, as sequenced in a study of shared clonotypes between healthy human individuals. Positively selected for CCR7, the CD45RO-negative cells used as naive CD8 cells excluded terminally differentiated effector memory CD45RA+ cells. Data came from immunoSEQ multiplex PCR; TCRdb stores just in-frame clones and leaves some out. The sample consists of roughly 2.1 million clones, just over 90% of them appearing once. The sample was naive CD8+ T cells from PBMCs. These receptors were collected from a man in his late teens or twenties in good health. Some clones in this sample may be carry-over from other donors' samples.

The chain uses TRBV7-9 and TRBJ2-7, with D tentatively TRBD2 (6 bases). The CDR3 covers 14 residues. Per germline, CDR1 SEHNR and CDR2 FQNEAQ (reference sequence). V gave up 5 bases and J gave up 2 bases, with 13 bases separating them. This CDR3 reads CASSGSGSPYEQYF. CDR3 nucleotides: TGTGCCAGCAGCGGAAGCGGGTCCCCCTACGAGCAGTACTTC. The variable domain in full, completed from reference TRBV7-9 and TRBJ2-7, reads DTGVSQNPRHKITKRGQNVTFRCDPISEHNRLYWYRQTLGQGPEFLTYFQNEAQLEKSRLLSDRFSAERPKGSFSTLEIQRTEQGDSAMYLCASSGSGSPYEQYFGPGTRLTVT.

The CDR3 DNA follows: TGTGCCAGCAGAGTTGACAACTCTGGGGATTCACCCCTCCACTTT. Encoded protein: CASRVDNSGDSPLHF. The V call is TRBV7-9, the J call TRBJ1-6; the D is unclear. V shed 6 bases and J shed 8 bases, with 17 bases lying between them. Germline values: CDR1 SEHNR, CDR2 FQNEAQ (reference sequence). The CDR3 is made up of 15 amino acids.

The DNA of the CDR3 is TGCGCCAGCAGCCAGTCTTGGGGTTACACCGGGGAGCTGTTTTTT. It yields the protein CASSQSWGYTGELFF. This rearrangement joins TRBV4-1 to TRBJ2-2; no firm D call. V was pared by 3 bases and J by 3 bases, with 11 bases between. Per the germline V gene, CDR1 is MGHRA and CDR2 is YSYEKL. The CDR3 is made up of 15 amino acids.

V gene TRBV27 combines with J gene TRBJ2-1, with TRBD1 matching over 7 bases. CDR1 is MNHEY, CDR2 SMNVEV, per germline (reference sequence). V was clipped by 6 bases and J by 4 bases; unmatched bases: 9. This CDR3 contains 15 residues. As DNA, the CDR3 is TGTGCCAGCAGATTAACAGGGGCTGGTTACAATGAGCAGTTCTTC. Residues: CASRLTGAGYNEQFF.

Here the CDR3 reads CAEQAGPGGETQYF. CDR3 in DNA: TGTGCCGAGCAGGCGGGGCCAGGGGGGGAGACCCAGTACTTC. The chain couples TRBV2 to TRBJ2-5; perhaps TRBD1 as D (7 bases). Per germline, CDR1 SNHLY and CDR2 FYNNEI. The CDR3 runs 14 residues. The V gene lost 11 bases and the J gene lost 5 bases, with 21 bases spanning the gap.

The chain links TRBV7-9 to TRBJ2-1; D is ambiguous. Trimming removed 4 bases from V and 9 bases from J, with 10 bases in between. The germline V gene encodes CDR1 SEHNR and CDR2 FQNEAQ (reference sequence). This CDR3 contains 12 residues. The CDR3 region is CASSSVYREQFF. As DNA, the CDR3 is TGTGCCAGCAGCTCCGTGTATCGTGAGCAGTTCTTC.

The chain joins TRBV27 to TRBJ2-1; 8 bases agree with TRBD2. The CDR3 totals 16 residues. Germline CDR1 reads MNHEY; CDR2 reads SMNVEV (reference sequence). The V segment lost 6 bases and the J segment 14 bases; nucleotides outside the gene matches: 21. The chain's CDR3 is CASSHTGLAHNGVKFF. The CDR3 region has the DNA TGTGCCAGCAGCCACACCGGACTAGCTCATAATGGGGTCAAGTTCTTC.

V usage is TRBV25-1 and J usage is TRBJ2-7; D is unclear. CDR1 is MGHDK, CDR2 SYGVNS, per germline. The ends were cut back, 2 bases at V and 3 bases at J, with 8 bases in the middle. This CDR3 has 13 amino acids. CDR3 sequence reads: CASSERKHYEQYF. For the CDR3, the DNA is TGTGCCAGCAGTGAAAGGAAACACTACGAGCAGTACTTC.

The chain joins TRBV28 to TRBJ2-1; a weak D match, TRBD2 (5 bases). The V gene's germline CDR1 is MDHEN and CDR2 SYDVKM. The CDR3 runs 13 residues. Between the trimmed V and J ends, which lost 10 bases and 7 bases, there was a span of 17 bases. CDR3 sequence: CATSGPRRNEQFF. The CDR3 region has the DNA TGTGCCACCTCAGGTCCTCGGAGGAATGAGCAGTTCTTC.

J is TRBJ1-4 and V is TRBV6-1, with D perhaps matching TRBD1 (5 bases). Germline V lookup: CDR1 MNHNS, CDR2 SASEGT. V was pared by 4 bases and J by 0 bases, with 9 bases between. The CDR3 sequence is 15 residues long. This CDR3 reads CASSGRQPTNEKLFF. The CDR3 DNA reads TGTGCCAGCAGTGGCCGACAGCCAACTAATGAAAAACTGTTTTTT.

This clone was recorded once. V is TRBV27 and J is TRBJ2-5; no clear D gene. Germline CDR1 and CDR2: MNHEY and SMNVEV (reference sequence). V was clipped by 6 bases and J by 0 bases, with 8 bases between them. The CDR3 runs 13 residues. CDR3: CASRLFYQETQYF. The CDR3 nucleotides read TGTGCCAGCAGACTATTTTACCAAGAGACCCAGTACTTC.

The sample holds one count of this clone. V is TRBV19 and J is TRBJ1-2, with a possible D match to TRBD1 (5 bases). The germline V and J ends were trimmed by 10 bases and 1 base, with 16 bases remaining between them. From germline, CDR1 is LNHDA and CDR2 SQIVND (reference sequence). The length of the CDR3 is 14 residues. The CDR3 DNA reads TGTGCCACCATGGGCAGGGACCTTAACTATGGCTACACCTTC. It yields the protein CATMGRDLNYGYTF. The whole variable domain, filled in from reference TRBV19 and TRBJ1-2, reads DGGITQSPKYLFRKEGQNVTLSCEQNLNHDAMYWYRQDPGQGLRLIYYSQIVNDFQKGDIAEGYSVSREKKESFPLTVTSAQKNPTAFYLCATMGRDLNYGYTFGSGTRLTVV.

The chain carries TRBV7-9 and TRBJ2-2; 11 bases fit TRBD2. The CDR3 has 16 residues. Germline V lookup: CDR1 SEHNR, CDR2 FQNEAQ (reference sequence). The trim removed 6 bases at V and 7 bases at J, leaving 10 bases unmatched. Here the CDR3 DNA reads TGTGCCAGCAGTGTAGCGGGAGGGCTGTTCGGCGGGGAGCTGTTTTTT. Its protein product is CASSVAGGLFGGELFF.

The chain joins TRBV18 to TRBJ1-4; D gene unclear. CDR3 length: 15 residues. The V gene's germline CDR1 is KGHSH and CDR2 LQKENI. V lost 2 bases and J 7 bases, leaving 14 bases between the germline ends. The CDR3 DNA is TGTGCCAGCTCACCAGAGCGTGGGGTCGGTGAAAAACTGTTTTTT. It encodes CASSPERGVGEKLFF.

The gene calls are TRBV19 and TRBJ2-2; 8 positions match TRBD1. Germline values: CDR1 LNHDA, CDR2 SQIVND (reference sequence). This CDR3 is built from 12 residues. The V segment lost 5 bases and the J segment 8 bases; nucleotides outside the gene matches: 1. The CDR3 sequence is CASSQGAGELFF. In DNA form, the CDR3 reads TGTGCCAGTAGTCAGGGGGCTGGGGAGCTGTTTTTT.

V is TRBV6-6 and J is TRBJ2-7; no definite D call. The CDR3 sequence is 16 residues long. Trimming left V 2 bases short and J 5 bases short, with 19 bases between. Per the germline V gene, CDR1 is MNHNY and CDR2 is SVGAGI (reference sequence). CDR3 DNA sequence: TGTGCCAGCAGTTACCCGACGACTCGAAACCGCGACGAGCAGTACTTC. This translates into CASSYPTTRNRDEQYF.

This clone was recorded only once. The V gene is TRBV4-1, the J gene TRBJ2-1; the D gene is possibly TRBD2 (6 bases). The CDR3 covers 18 residues. Germline values: CDR1 MGHRA, CDR2 YSYEKL. The ends were cut back, 4 bases at V and 7 bases at J, with 26 bases in the middle. The DNA of the CDR3 is TGCGCCAGCAGCCCCCGGCGCGGAAGCGGACTAAAGCCTAATGAGCAGTTCTTC. The encoded protein is CASSPRRGSGLKPNEQFF.

This chain links TRBV12-5 with TRBJ2-5; D unresolved. Germline lookup yields CDR1 LGHNT and CDR2 FRNRAP. The V gene lost 3 bases and the J gene lost 2 bases, with 13 bases spanning the gap. The CDR3 spans 15 residues. CDR3 sequence (DNA): TGTGCTAGTGGTTTCCGGTGGGCAGGTCAAGAGACCCAGTACTTC. Translating gives CASGFRWAGQETQYF.

The V call is TRBV9, the J call TRBJ2-1; D is unresolved. The CDR3 contains 13 residues. Germline loops: CDR1 SGDLS, CDR2 YYNGEE. With 4 bases removed from V and 7 bases from J, the gap between germline ends came to 12 bases. CDR3 DNA: TGTGCCAGCAGCCCCCGATGGGCAAATGAGCAGTTCTTC. Translation gives CASSPRWANEQFF.